Sequencing of this TCR beta chain was carried out in a study of persistence of HIV-infected CD4 T cells. As for the study in general: Donors were ART-treated; their CMV- and Gag-responding CD4+ T cells were isolated.

Sequencing used immunoSEQ version 4 in survey mode. The assay was immunoSEQ multiplex PCR, and TCRdb's table has in-frame clones only and misses some. The table includes roughly 28,000 clones, around 80% detected once. Regarding the study as a whole: Bulk TCR data could not be restricted to HIV-1-infected CMV-responding cells.

Stimulation used approximately 9.6 ug/mL lysate from CMV-infected fibroblasts. CD40L/CD69 double-negative CD45RO-high memory CD4+ T cells were collected. CD4+ T cell counts exceeded 400 cells/uL; CMV serology was positive. The CDR3 contains 16 residues. V lost 3 bases, J lost 2 bases, and 6 bases stayed unmatched. Germline values: CDR1 SGHRS, CDR2 YFSETQ. On this clone: The antigen is unknown.

This chain joins TRBV5-1 and TRBJ2-7; 12 bases map to TRBD2. The starting material was CD4+ T cells sorted from PBMCs after 18-hour stimulation, obtained from a patient who received antiretroviral therapy. The TCR originated in an adult woman with HIV who was CMV-seropositive. CDR3 loop: CASSSTSGGIPYEQYF. The CDR3 nucleotides are TGCGCCAGCAGCTCCACTAGCGGGGGGATTCCCTACGAGCAGTACTTC.